The T cell receptor (beta chain) described here comes from a study of T cell repertoires in cytomegalovirus infection. Looking at the study overall: Selected CMV epitopes included recently identified HLA-C-restricted ones as well as well-studied HLA-B-restricted ones. Both a matching HLA type and CMV infection were indicated by public TCR beta signatures.

Findings and limits, study-wide: CMV-specific HLA-C-restricted TCR beta clonotypes dominated the ex vivo response.

V shed 5 bases, J shed 8 bases, and the junction held 5 bases outside the gene matches. Germline V gene sequence: CDR1 SEHNR, CDR2 FQNEAQ (reference sequence). The CDR3 runs 13 residues. Via MiXCR, TCRdb re-called the reads, giving one row per CDR3 protein. The sample comprises over 120,000 distinct CDR3 sequences, approximately 30% of which are singletons, and around half rests with the top ten. There are many counts of this clonotype. Its matching antigen is unknown. This material consisted of CD8+ T cells from cultured PBMCs, taken from culture after CMV antigen stimulation. The rearrangement joins TRBV7-9 to TRBJ2-1, with TRBD2 matching over 8 bases. The sequence came from a human donor in good health (CMV status not recorded). Some clones in this sample may be carry-over from other donors' samples. CDR3 sequence: CASSGDGRDEQFF. The DNA of the CDR3 is TGTGCCAGCAGCGGGGACGGGAGGGATGAGCAGTTCTTC.